This T cell receptor beta chain is from a study of human T cells and chemical hapten exposure. Study-level results: Expanded TCRs clustered into significantly more large CDR3 similarity groups than controls, the analysis revealed.

There are 13 residues in the CDR3. V was shortened by 5 bases and J by 6 bases, with 10 bases between the two germline ends. Germline V gene sequence: CDR1 SEHNR, CDR2 FQNEAQ (reference sequence). This clonotype was observed a few times. Its antigen is currently unknown. Specified time point: pre-sensitization, week 0. As to treatment: therapeutic diphenylcyclopropenone sensitization with weekly scalp DPC. Blood was drawn before each patch test was applied. TCRdb reprocessed the RACE reads with MiXCR, giving one entry per CDR3 protein. The data show approximately 260,000 distinct CDR3 sequences, approximately 7.5% seen once.

This sequence joins TRBV7-9 and TRBJ2-2; tentatively, D is TRBD1 or TRBD2 (5 bases each). The sequencing here drew on whole blood, taken in connection with sensitization to the hapten diphenylcyclopropenone (DPC). The TCR was taken from a man between 18 and 35 years old with alopecia areata. Some clones in this sample may be carry-over from other donors' samples. The CDR3 here is CASSRGGPGELFF. DNA of the CDR3: TGTGCCAGCAGCCGGGGCGGGCCCGGGGAGCTGTTTTTT.